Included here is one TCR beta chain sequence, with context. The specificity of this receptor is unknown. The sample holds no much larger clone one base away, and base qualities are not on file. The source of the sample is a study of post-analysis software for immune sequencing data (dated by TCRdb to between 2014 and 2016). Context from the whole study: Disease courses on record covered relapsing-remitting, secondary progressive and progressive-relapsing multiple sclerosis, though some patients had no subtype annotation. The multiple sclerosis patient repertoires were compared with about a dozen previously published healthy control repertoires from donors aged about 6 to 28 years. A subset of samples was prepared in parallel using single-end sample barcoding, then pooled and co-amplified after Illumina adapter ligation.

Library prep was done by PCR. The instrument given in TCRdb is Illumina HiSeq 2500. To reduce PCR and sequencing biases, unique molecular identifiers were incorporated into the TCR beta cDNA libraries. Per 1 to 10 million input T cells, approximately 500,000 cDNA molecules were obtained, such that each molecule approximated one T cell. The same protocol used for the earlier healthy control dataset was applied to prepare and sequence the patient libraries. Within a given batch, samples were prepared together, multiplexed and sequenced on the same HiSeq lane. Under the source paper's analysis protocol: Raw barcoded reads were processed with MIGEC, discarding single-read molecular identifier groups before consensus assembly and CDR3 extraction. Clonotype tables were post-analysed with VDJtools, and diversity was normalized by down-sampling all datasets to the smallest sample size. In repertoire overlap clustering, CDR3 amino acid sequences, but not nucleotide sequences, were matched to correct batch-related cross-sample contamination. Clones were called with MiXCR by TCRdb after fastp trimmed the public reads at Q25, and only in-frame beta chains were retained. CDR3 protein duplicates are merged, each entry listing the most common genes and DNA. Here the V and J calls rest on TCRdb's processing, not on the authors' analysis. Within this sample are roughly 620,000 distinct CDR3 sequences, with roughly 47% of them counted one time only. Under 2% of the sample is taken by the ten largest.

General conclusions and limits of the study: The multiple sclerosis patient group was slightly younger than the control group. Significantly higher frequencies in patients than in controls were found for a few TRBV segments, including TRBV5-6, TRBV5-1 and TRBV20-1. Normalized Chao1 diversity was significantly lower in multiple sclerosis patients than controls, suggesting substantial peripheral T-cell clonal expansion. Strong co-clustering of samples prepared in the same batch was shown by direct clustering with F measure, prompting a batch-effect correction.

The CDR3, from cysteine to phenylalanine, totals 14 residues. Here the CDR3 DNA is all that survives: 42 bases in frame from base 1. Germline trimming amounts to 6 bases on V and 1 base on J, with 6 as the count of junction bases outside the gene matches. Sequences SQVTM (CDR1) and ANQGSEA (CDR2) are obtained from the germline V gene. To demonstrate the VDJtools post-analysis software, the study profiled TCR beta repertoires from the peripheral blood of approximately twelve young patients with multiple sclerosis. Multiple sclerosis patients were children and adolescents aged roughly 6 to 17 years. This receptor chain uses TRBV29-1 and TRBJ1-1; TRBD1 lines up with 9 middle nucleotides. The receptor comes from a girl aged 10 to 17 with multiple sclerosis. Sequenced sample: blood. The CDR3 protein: CSVRTGGRNTEAFF. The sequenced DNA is TGCAGCGTGCGAACAGGGGGCAGGAACACTGAAGCTTTCTTT. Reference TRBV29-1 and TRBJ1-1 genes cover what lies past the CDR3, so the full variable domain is SAVISQKPSRDICQRGTSLTIQCQVDSQVTMMFWYRQQPGQSLTLIATANQGSEATYESGFVIDKFPISRPNLTFSTLTVSNMSPEDSSIYLCSVRTGGRNTEAFFGQGTRLTVV.